This T cell receptor (beta chain) was profiled in a study of OX40 agonist ivuxolimab in advanced cancers. Study details: Ivuxolimab, an agonistic anti-OX40 (CD134) antibody, was given to patients.

Study conclusions and caveats: Averaged across samples, CD8+ T cells carried more expanded clones than CD4+ did.

TCRdb keeps only in-frame clones here, not all; method: immunoSEQ multiplex PCR. The sample consists of more than 75,000 clones, around 89% of them appearing once. About this clone itself: Its antigen remains unknown.

This TCR derives from an adult with an advanced solid tumor such as melanoma, head and neck, liver or kidney cancer. Sequencing used CD4+ or CD8+ T cells sorted from blood, obtained in a trial of the OX40 agonist ivuxolimab.

This CDR3 reads CASSRDIYEQYF. CDR3 DNA sequence: TGTGCCAGCTCACGGGATATCTACGAGCAGTACTTC. The chain employs TRBV18 and TRBJ2-7, with D unresolved. The CDR3 extends over 12 amino acids. Trimming removed 4 bases at V and 3 bases at J, with 7 bases between. Germline V gene data show CDR1 as KGHSH and CDR2 as LQKENI.